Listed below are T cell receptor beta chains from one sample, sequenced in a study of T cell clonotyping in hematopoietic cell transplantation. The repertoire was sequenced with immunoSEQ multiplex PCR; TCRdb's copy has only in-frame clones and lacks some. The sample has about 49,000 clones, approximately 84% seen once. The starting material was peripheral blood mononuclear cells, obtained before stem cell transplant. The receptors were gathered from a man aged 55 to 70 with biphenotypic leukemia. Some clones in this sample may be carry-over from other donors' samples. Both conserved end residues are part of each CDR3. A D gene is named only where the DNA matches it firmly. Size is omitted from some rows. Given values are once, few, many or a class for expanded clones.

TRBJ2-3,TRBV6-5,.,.,CASRRIRGTDTQYF,TGTGCCAGCCGCCGCATCCGGGGGACAGATACGCAGTATTTT
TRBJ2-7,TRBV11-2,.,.,CASSLALGISSYEQYF,TGTGCCAGCAGCTTAGCCCTCGGGATTAGCTCCTACGAGCAGTACTTC
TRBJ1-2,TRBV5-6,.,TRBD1,CASSYGTGGDGYTF,TGTGCCAGCAGCTACGGGACAGGGGGAGATGGCTACACCTTC
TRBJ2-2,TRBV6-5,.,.,CASSSFGAGELFF,TGTGCCAGCAGTTCCTTCGGAGCCGGGGAGCTGTTTTTT
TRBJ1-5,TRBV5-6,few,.,CASSLGHGDQPQHF,TGTGCCAGCAGCTTGGGGCACGGGGATCAGCCCCAGCATTTT
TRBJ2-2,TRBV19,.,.,CASRYGEAGELFF,TGTGCCAGTAGGTACGGGGAAGCCGGGGAGCTGTTTTTT
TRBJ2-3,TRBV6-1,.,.,CASSEGPLDGTDTQYF,TGTGCCAGCAGTGAAGGCCCCCTCGACGGCACAGATACGCAGTATTTT
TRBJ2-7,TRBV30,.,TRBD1,CAWSSGQGPGRNIYEQYF,TGTGCCTGGAGTTCGGGACAGGGCCCCGGCCGCAACATCTACGAGCAGTACTTC
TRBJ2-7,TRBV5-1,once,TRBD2,CASSFRGRSYEQYF,TGCGCCAGCAGCTTCCGCGGGAGGTCCTACGAGCAGTACTTC
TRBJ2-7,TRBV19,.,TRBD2,CASSIGLGYEQYF,TGTGCCAGTAGTATCGGACTAGGCTACGAGCAGTACTTC
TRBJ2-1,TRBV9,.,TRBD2,CASSASISGSKHEQFF,TGTGCCAGCAGCGCGTCTATTAGCGGGAGTAAACATGAGCAGTTCTTC
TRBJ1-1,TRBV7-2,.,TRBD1,CASSLFGQGTEAFF,TGTGCCAGCAGCTTATTCGGACAGGGCACTGAAGCTTTCTTT
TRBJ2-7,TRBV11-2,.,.,CASSFGTTYEQYF,TGTGCCAGCAGCTTCGGGACGACCTACGAGCAGTACTTC
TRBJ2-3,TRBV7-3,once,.,CASSGTFGSDTQYF,TGTGCCAGCAGCGGGACGTTCGGGTCAGATACGCAGTATTTT
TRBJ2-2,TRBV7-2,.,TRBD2,CASSWGLRTGELFF,TGTGCCAGCAGCTGGGGACTACGCACCGGGGAGCTGTTTTTT
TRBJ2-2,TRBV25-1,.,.,CASSERAGFGELFF,TGTGCCAGCAGTGAACGGGCAGGTTTCGGGGAGCTGTTTTTT
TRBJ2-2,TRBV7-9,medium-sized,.,CASSFGSVAGELFF,TGTGCCAGCAGCTTTGGCTCAGTGGCCGGGGAGCTGTTTTTT
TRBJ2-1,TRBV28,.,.,CASLRGEQFF,TGTGCCAGTCTTAGGGGCGAGCAGTTCTTC
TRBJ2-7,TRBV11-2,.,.,CASSLGGEDEQYF,TGTGCCAGCAGCTTAGGCGGGGAAGACGAGCAGTACTTC
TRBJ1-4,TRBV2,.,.,CASSPDRTNEKLFF,TGTGCCAGCAGTCCCGACAGGACGAATGAAAAACTGTTTTTT
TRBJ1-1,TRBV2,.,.,CASGTRNTEAFF,TGTGCCAGCGGGACAAGGAACACTGAAGCTTTCTTT
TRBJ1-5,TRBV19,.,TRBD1,CASSIRTGNQPQHF,TGTGCCAGTAGTATAAGGACAGGGAATCAGCCCCAGCATTTT
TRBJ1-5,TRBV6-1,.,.,CASSEVVYQPQHF,TGTGCCAGCAGTGAAGTTGTCTATCAGCCCCAGCATTTT
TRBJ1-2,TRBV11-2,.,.,CASSLDSGTYGYTF,TGTGCCAGCAGCTTAGATAGCGGGACTTATGGCTACACCTTC
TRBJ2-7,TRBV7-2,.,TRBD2,CASSLSSRGYEQYF,TGTGCCAGCAGCTTATCCTCGCGGGGGTACGAGCAGTACTTC
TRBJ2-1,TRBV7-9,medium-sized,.,CASSSPQGGNEQFF,TGTGCCAGCAGCTCCCCTCAGGGTGGGAATGAGCAGTTCTTC
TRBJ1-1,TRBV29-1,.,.,CSVAPSPDSNEAFF,TGCAGCGTTGCCCCATCCCCGGACAGCAATGAAGCTTTCTTT
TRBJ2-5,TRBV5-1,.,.,CASSLAGRQVIMETQYF,TGCGCCAGCAGCTTGGCAGGGCGCCAGGTGATTATGGAGACCCAGTACTTC
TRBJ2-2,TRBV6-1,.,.,CASSTLANTGELFF,TGTGCCAGCAGCACACTAGCGAACACCGGGGAGCTGTTTTTT
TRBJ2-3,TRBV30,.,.,CAWSRSSLTDTQYF,TGTGCCTGGAGTCGAAGTTCCCTCACAGATACGCAGTATTTT
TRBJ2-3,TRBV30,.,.,CAWSGGVGTDTQYF,TGTGCCTGGAGTGGGGGAGTGGGCACAGATACGCAGTATTTT
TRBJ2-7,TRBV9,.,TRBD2,CASSPHVLAGAQYF,TGTGCCAGCAGCCCCCACGTACTAGCGGGAGCGCAGTACTTC
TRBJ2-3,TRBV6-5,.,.,CASSPTGTSTDTQYF,TGTGCCAGCAGTCCGACCGGGACTAGCACAGATACGCAGTATTTT
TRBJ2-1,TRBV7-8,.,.,CASSFSLDSKAYNEQFF,TGTGCCAGCAGCTTCTCCCTGGACTCCAAAGCCTACAATGAGCAGTTCTTC
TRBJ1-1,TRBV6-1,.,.,CASSAANTEAFF,TGTGCCAGCAGTGCCGCGAACACTGAAGCTTTCTTT
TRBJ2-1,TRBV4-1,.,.,CASSQQRRDEQFF,TGCGCCAGCAGCCAACAAAGAAGGGATGAGCAGTTCTTC
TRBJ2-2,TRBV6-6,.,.,CASSYRGNLHTGELFF,TGTGCCAGCAGTTACCGAGGTAACTTGCACACCGGGGAGCTGTTTTTT
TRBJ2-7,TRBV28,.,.,CASSSPGRPTYEQYF,TGTGCCAGCAGTAGCCCGGGACGGCCCACCTACGAGCAGTACTTC
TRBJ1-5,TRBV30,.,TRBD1,CAWSTGESRNQPQHF,TGTGCCTGGAGTACAGGGGAGTCCCGCAATCAGCCCCAGCATTTT
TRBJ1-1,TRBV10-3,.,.,CAISDPNPLLGTEAFF,TGTGCCATCAGTGATCCGAACCCCCTACTGGGGACTGAAGCTTTCTTT
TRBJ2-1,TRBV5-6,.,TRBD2,CASSLFRTSGRNEQFF,TGTGCCAGCAGCTTGTTCAGGACTAGCGGGAGAAATGAGCAGTTCTTC
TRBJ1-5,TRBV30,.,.,CAWTRGNQPQHF,TGTGCCTGGACGAGGGGCAATCAGCCCCAGCATTTT
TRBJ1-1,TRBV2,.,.,CASSEAMLLFGTPAEAFF,TGTGCCAGCAGTGAAGCGATGTTATTATTCGGGACCCCCGCTGAAGCTTTCTTT
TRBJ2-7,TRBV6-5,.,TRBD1,CASSSDRGSGEQYF,TGTGCCAGCAGCTCCGACAGGGGTTCGGGCGAGCAGTACTTC
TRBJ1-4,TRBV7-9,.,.,CASSSLGGWEKLFF,TGTGCCAGCAGCTCGCTCGGGGGATGGGAAAAACTGTTTTTT
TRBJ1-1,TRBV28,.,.,CATHGRVRDGTEAFF,TGTGCCACCCACGGGAGGGTGAGAGATGGCACTGAAGCTTTCTTT
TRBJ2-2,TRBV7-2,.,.,CASNFNTGELFF,TGTGCCAGCAACTTCAACACCGGGGAGCTGTTTTTT
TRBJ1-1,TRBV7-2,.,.,CASSLGSAGTEAFF,TGTGCCAGCAGCTTAGGGTCCGCGGGCACTGAAGCTTTCTTT
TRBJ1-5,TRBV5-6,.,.,CASSPSTAPAQPQHF,TGTGCCAGCAGCCCCTCGACAGCCCCGGCTCAGCCCCAGCATTTT
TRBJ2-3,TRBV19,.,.,CASSASVPDTQYF,TGTGCCAGTAGTGCTAGCGTCCCAGATACGCAGTATTTT
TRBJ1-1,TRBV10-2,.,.,CASSRPARGTEAFF,TGCGCCAGCAGTCGGCCGGCCCGTGGCACTGAAGCTTTCTTT
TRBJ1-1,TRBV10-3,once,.,CATAGNANTEAFF,TGTGCCACCGCCGGGAACGCGAACACTGAAGCTTTCTTT
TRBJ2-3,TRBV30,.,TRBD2,CAWGLAGARDTQYF,TGTGCCTGGGGACTAGCGGGAGCAAGAGATACGCAGTATTTT
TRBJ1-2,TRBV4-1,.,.,CASSQRVLYGYTF,TGCGCCAGCAGCCAACGGGTTTTATATGGCTACACCTTC
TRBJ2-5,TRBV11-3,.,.,CASSPGYQETQYF,TGTGCCAGCAGCCCAGGTTACCAAGAGACCCAGTACTTC
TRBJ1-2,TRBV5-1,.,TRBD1,CASSSLPGQTSYGYTF,TGCGCCAGCAGCTCCCTGCCGGGACAGACGAGCTATGGCTACACCTTC
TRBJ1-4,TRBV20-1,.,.,CSARVAEKLFF,TGCAGTGCTAGAGTAGCTGAAAAACTGTTTTTT